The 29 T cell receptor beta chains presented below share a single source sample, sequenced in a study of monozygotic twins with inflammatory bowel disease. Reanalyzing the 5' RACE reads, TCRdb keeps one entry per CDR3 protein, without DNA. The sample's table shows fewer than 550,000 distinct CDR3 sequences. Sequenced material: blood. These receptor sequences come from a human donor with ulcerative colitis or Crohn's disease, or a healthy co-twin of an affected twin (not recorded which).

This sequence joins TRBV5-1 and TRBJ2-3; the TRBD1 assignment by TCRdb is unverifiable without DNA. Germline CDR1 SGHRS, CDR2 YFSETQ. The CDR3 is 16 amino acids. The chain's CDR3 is CASSFRDKGWTDTQYF.

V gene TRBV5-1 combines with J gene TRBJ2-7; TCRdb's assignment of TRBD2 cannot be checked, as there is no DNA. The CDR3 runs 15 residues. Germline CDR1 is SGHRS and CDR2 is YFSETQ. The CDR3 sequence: CASSLDTGGAYEQYF.

The CDR3 is CASSSDGSTEAFF. The rearrangement uses TRBV12-3 or TRBV12-4 and TRBJ1-1. The CDR3 extends over 13 amino acids.

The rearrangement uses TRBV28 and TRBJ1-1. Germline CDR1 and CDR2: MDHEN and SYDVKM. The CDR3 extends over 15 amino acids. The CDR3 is CASSPTGSRGTEAFF. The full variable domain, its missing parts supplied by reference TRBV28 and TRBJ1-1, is DVKVTQSSRYLVKRTGEKVFLECVQDMDHENMFWYRQDPGLGLRLIYFSYDVKMKEKGDIPEGYSVSREKKERFSLILESASTNQTSMYLCASSPTGSRGTEAFFGQGTRLTVV.

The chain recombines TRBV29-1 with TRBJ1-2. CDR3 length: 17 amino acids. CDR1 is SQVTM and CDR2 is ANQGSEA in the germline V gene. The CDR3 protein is CSVEDPSVGPAGYGYTF.

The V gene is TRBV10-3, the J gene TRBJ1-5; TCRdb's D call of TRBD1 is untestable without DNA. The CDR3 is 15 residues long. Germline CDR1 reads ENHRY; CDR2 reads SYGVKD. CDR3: CAISEEGRGNQPQHF.

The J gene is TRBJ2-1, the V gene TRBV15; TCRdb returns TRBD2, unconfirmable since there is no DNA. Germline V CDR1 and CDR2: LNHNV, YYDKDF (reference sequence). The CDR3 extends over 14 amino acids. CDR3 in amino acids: CATSRDLADDEQFF.

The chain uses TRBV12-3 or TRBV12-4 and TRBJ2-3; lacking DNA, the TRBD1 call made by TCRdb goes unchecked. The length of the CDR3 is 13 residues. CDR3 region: CASSLSQIDTQYF.

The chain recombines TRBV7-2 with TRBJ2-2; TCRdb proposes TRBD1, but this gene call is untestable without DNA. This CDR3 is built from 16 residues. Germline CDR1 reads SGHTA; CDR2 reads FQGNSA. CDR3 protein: CASRERRQGGTGELFF.

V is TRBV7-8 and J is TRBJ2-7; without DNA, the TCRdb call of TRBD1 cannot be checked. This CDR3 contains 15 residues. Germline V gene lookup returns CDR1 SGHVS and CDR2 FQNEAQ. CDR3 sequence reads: CASSLPGPQPYEQYF.

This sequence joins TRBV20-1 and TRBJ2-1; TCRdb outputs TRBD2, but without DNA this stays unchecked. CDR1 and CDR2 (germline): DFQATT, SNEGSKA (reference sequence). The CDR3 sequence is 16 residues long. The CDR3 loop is CSARDPGLGQYNEQFF.

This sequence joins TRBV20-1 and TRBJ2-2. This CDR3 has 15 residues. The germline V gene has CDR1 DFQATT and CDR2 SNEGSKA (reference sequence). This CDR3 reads CSARDPSGSTGELFF.

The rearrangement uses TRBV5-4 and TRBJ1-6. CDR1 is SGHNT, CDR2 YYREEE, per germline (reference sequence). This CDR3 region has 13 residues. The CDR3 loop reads CASSLARNSPLHF.

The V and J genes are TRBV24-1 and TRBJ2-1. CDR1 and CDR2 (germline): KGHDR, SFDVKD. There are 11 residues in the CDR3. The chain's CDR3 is CATPSTVEQFF.

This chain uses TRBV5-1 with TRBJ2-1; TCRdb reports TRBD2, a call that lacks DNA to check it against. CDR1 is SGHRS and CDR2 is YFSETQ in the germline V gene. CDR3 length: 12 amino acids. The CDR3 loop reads CASTSGGNEQFF.

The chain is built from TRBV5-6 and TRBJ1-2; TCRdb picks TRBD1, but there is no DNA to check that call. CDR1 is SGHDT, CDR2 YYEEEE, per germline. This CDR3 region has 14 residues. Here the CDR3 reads CASTLLAVPYGYTF.

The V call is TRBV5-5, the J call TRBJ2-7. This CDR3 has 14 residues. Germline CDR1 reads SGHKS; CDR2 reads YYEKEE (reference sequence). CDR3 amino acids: CASSLRQVSYEQYF.

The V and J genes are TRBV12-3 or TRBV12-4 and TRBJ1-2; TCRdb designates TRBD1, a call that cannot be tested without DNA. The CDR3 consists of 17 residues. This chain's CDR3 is CASKSDPGVAGGSGYTF.

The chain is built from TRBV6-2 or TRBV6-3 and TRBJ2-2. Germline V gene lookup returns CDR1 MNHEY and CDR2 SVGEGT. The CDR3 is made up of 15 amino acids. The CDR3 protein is CASSYSGWNTGELFF.

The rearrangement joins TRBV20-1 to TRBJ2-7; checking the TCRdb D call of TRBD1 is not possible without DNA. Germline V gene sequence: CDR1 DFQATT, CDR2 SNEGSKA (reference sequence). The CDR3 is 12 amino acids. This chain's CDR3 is CSAPRQGSEQYF.

CDR3 residues: CASGGTTGNEKLFF. V gene TRBV2 combines with J gene TRBJ1-4; the TCRdb call, TRBD1, lacks DNA for checking. This CDR3 comprises 14 residues. Per the germline V gene, CDR1 is SNHLY and CDR2 is FYNNEI.

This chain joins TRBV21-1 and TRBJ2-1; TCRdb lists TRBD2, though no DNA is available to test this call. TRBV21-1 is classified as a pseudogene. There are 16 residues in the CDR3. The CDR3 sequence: CASSKEERERCNEQFF.

CDR3 region: CASSQDIRNSPLHF. The rearrangement joins TRBV4-2 to TRBJ1-6. Per germline, CDR1 LGHNA and CDR2 YNFKEQ. This CDR3 is built from 14 residues.

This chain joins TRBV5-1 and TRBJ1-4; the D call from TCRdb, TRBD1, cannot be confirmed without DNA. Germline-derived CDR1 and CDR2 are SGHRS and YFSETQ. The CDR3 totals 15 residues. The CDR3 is CASSSRQEANEKLFF.

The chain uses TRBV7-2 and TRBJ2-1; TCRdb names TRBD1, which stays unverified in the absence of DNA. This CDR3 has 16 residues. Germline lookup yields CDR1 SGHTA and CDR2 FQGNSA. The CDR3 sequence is CASSRLAGGTYNEQFF.

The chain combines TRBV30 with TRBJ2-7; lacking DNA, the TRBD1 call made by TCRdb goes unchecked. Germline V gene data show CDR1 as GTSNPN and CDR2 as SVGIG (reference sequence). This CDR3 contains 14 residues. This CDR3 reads CAWSVPGLIYEQYF.

The CDR3 spells CSANGPGGLNTEAFF. The chain combines TRBV20-1 with TRBJ1-1; with no DNA, the TCRdb D assignment of TRBD1 cannot be verified. Germline values: CDR1 DFQATT, CDR2 SNEGSKA (reference sequence). The length of the CDR3 is 15 residues.

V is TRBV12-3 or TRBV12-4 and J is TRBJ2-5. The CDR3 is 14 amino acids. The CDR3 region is CASSSIAPGETQYF.

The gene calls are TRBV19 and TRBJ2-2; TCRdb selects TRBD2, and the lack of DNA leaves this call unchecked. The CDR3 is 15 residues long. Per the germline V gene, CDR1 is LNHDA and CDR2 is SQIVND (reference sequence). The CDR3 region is CATTTRGRGTGELFF.